Shown below are 8 T cell receptor beta chains from a single sample sequenced in a study of human T cells and chemical hapten exposure. The time point is: patch test 3, about 24 weeks after DPC sensitization. The sample's treatment: therapeutic diphenylcyclopropenone sensitization with weekly scalp DPC. Each CDR3 protein is one row after TCRdb ran MiXCR on the RACE reads. The sample includes some 180,000 distinct CDR3 sequences, around 23% of them seen just once. The material was whole blood, obtained in connection with sensitization to the hapten diphenylcyclopropenone (DPC). These TCRs come from a woman aged 35 to 49 with alopecia areata. Some clones in this sample may be carry-over from other donors' samples.

The chain couples TRBV27 to TRBJ1-5; D is uncertain. With 4 bases removed from V and 1 base from J, the gap between germline ends came to 11 bases. This CDR3 comprises 15 residues. Germline V gene lookup returns CDR1 MNHEY and CDR2 SMNVEV (reference sequence). For the CDR3, the DNA is TGTGCCAGCAGTTGGTCCTCAGGAAGCAATCAGCCCCAGCATTTT. Its protein product is CASSWSSGSNQPQHF.

CDR3 amino acids: CASSQVASELYNEQFF. For the CDR3, the DNA is TGTGCCAGCAGCCAAGTGGCTAGCGAGCTGTACAATGAGCAGTTCTTC. This chain joins TRBV14 and TRBJ2-1, with D possibly TRBD2 on 6 matching bases. The CDR3 is 16 amino acids. V gave up 1 base and J gave up 4 bases, with 14 bases separating them. Germline V gene lookup returns CDR1 SGHDN and CDR2 FVKESK.

The genes are TRBV10-3 and TRBJ2-7, with a weak D call TRBD1 (5 bases). The germline V gene has CDR1 ENHRY and CDR2 SYGVKD. Trimming cost V 5 bases and J 2 bases, with 10 bases left between them. This CDR3 comprises 13 residues. The DNA for the CDR3 is TGTGCCATCAGTCAGGGAATTACCTACGAGCAGTACTTC. Its translation is CAISQGITYEQYF.

This clonotype was counted only a few times. CDR3 amino acids: CASSTGQLNTEAFF. For the CDR3, the DNA is TGTGCCAGCAGTACCGGACAACTGAACACTGAAGCTTTCTTT. This chain connects TRBV12-3 or TRBV12-4 to TRBJ1-1; D perhaps matches TRBD1 (5 bases). This CDR3 is 14 amino acids long. The V and J ends lost 5 bases and 0 bases respectively, with 10 bases between them.

This clonotype has only a few counts. The chain uses TRBV28 and TRBJ2-3; D gene unclear. Germline V gene sequence: CDR1 MDHEN, CDR2 SYDVKM. With 6 bases removed from V and 6 bases from J, the gap between germline ends came to 13 bases. The CDR3 is 13 residues long. The CDR3 is CASSKPDTDTQYF. CDR3 in DNA: TGTGCCAGCAGCAAACCCGACACGGATACGCAGTATTTT.

The chain employs TRBV7-9 and TRBJ2-2; TRBD2 matches at 12 bases. Trimming at V came to 3 bases and at J to 5 bases, leaving 7 bases not matched to a gene. CDR3 length equals 17 residues. Per germline, CDR1 SEHNR and CDR2 FQNEAQ (reference sequence). The CDR3 is CASSLTTSGRSTGELFF. The CDR3 bases are TGTGCCAGCAGCTTGACGACTAGCGGGAGAAGTACCGGGGAGCTGTTTTTT.

The CDR3: CASSGTGRYGYTF. Here the CDR3 DNA reads TGTGCCAGCAGTGGGACAGGCCGTTATGGCTACACCTTC. The chain links TRBV6-2 or TRBV6-3 to TRBJ1-2, with 8 bases lining up with TRBD1. The CDR3 consists of 13 residues. With 5 bases clipped from V and 5 bases from J, the junction kept 4 bases outside the gene matches. From germline, CDR1 is MNHEY and CDR2 SVGEGT.

V and J are TRBV20-1 and TRBJ2-7; possible D gene TRBD1, 6 bases. Trimming removed 0 bases from V and 0 bases from J, with 12 bases in between. The CDR3 contains 15 residues. Germline V gene lookup returns CDR1 DFQATT and CDR2 SNEGSKA (reference sequence). The CDR3 sequence is CSARDHRQVSYEQYF. The CDR3 DNA reads TGCAGTGCTAGAGATCATCGACAGGTCTCCTACGAGCAGTACTTC.